These 17 T cell receptor beta chains were all obtained from the same sample, sequenced in a study of blood T cell repertoires in COVID-19. Assay: immunoSEQ multiplex PCR; the TCRdb copy retains only in-frame clones and omits some. The sample consists of 200,000 to 250,000 clones, 87% of them appearing once. The sample taken for sequencing was peripheral blood. The source of these receptors is a woman under 30 who had recovered from COVID-19.

The chain has TRBV4-3 and TRBJ2-1; unclear D gene. V lost 3 bases to trimming and J lost 3 bases, with 3 bases between them. This CDR3 is built from 12 residues. Germline CDR1 LGHNA, CDR2 YSLEER. The CDR3 DNA follows: TGCGCCAGCAGCCAGCGCTACAATGAGCAGTTCTTC. It translates to CASSQRYNEQFF.

The rearrangement links TRBV13 to TRBJ1-2, with D hard to call. The V gene's germline CDR1 is PRHDT and CDR2 FYEKMQ (reference sequence). V lost 5 bases, J lost 2 bases, and 15 bases lay in between. The CDR3 is 15 residues long. CDR3 nucleotides: TGTGCCAGCAGCGCAGTCTCCGGGAGAAACTATGGCTACACCTTC. Residues: CASSAVSGRNYGYTF.

The DNA for the CDR3 is TGCGCCAGCAGCTTACAGGGAAGGGGCTACGAGCAGTACTTC. This gives the protein CASSLQGRGYEQYF. J is TRBJ2-7 and V is TRBV4-1, with a weak D call TRBD1 (6 bases). CDR1 MGHRA and CDR2 YSYEKL come from the germline V gene. The V gene lost 5 bases and the J gene lost 3 bases, with 14 bases spanning the gap. CDR3 length equals 14 residues.

This rearrangement joins TRBV29-1 to TRBJ1-2; the D gene is possibly TRBD1 (5 bases). The CDR3 length is 14 residues. The ends were cut back, 5 bases at V and 4 bases at J, with 17 bases in the middle. The germline V gene has CDR1 SQVTM and CDR2 ANQGSEA. Here the CDR3 reads CSVTRREGSYGYTF. In DNA form, the CDR3 reads TGCAGCGTTACACGTAGGGAGGGGTCCTATGGCTACACCTTC.

The rearrangement links TRBV11-3 to TRBJ2-2; a possible D gene is TRBD2 (5 bases). The CDR3 extends over 17 amino acids. Germline assignment: CDR1 SGHNT and CDR2 YENEEA. V lost 0 bases and J 6 bases, leaving 17 bases between the germline ends. Here the CDR3 reads CASSLDREGARAGELFF. The DNA of the CDR3 is TGTGCCAGCAGCTTAGATCGAGAGGGCGCGAGGGCCGGGGAGCTGTTTTTT.

This chain connects TRBV11-3 to TRBJ2-4; tentatively, D is TRBD2 (7 bases). The CDR3 is 16 amino acids. Germline lookup yields CDR1 SGHNT and CDR2 YENEEA. The V gene lost 5 bases and the J gene lost 6 bases, with 20 bases spanning the gap. The CDR3 reads CASSLGAGVPPNIQYF. The CDR3 DNA sequence: TGTGCCAGCAGCCTGGGGGCGGGAGTTCCCCCAAACATTCAGTACTTC.

The chain has TRBV9 and TRBJ2-7; D is uncertain. The CDR3 loop spans 14 amino acids. V was trimmed by 0 bases and J by 3 bases, leaving 10 bases between them. In germline, CDR1 is SGDLS, CDR2 YYNGEE. The CDR3 sequence: CASSVVPYSYEQYF. The CDR3 DNA is TGTGCCAGCAGCGTAGTACCTTATAGCTACGAGCAGTACTTC. Full variable domain (rest looked up from reference TRBV9 and TRBJ2-7): DSGVTQTPKHLITATGQRVTLRCSPRSGDLSVYWYQQSLDQGLQFLIQYYNGEERAKGNILERFSAQQFPDLHSELNLSSLELGDSALYFCASSVVPYSYEQYFGPGTRLTVT.

The V gene is TRBV15, the J gene TRBJ2-5, with 12 bases matching TRBD2. Germline V gene data show CDR1 as LNHNV and CDR2 as YYDKDF (reference sequence). The CDR3 totals 16 residues. V shed 1 base, J shed 2 bases, and the junction held 2 bases outside the gene matches. For the CDR3, the DNA is TGTGCCACCAGCAGAGGACTAGCGGGAGAGCAAGAGACCCAGTACTTC. The encoded protein is CATSRGLAGEQETQYF.

The gene calls are TRBV5-4 and TRBJ2-2; D remains ambiguous. V lost 0 bases and J 4 bases, leaving 4 bases between the germline ends. Germline V gene lookup returns CDR1 SGHNT and CDR2 YYREEE (reference sequence). This CDR3 is 13 amino acids long. The CDR3 DNA reads TGTGCCAGCAGCTTGGGCGGCACCGGGGAGCTGTTTTTT. Translating gives CASSLGGTGELFF.

CDR3 protein: CSVYQGEAFF. The CDR3 nucleotides are TGCAGCGTGTACCAGGGGGAGGCTTTCTTT. The gene calls are TRBV29-1 and TRBJ1-1; 7 bases are a match to TRBD1. Trimming took 6 bases from V and 11 from J; bases not matched to a gene: 6. The CDR3 runs to 10 residues. CDR1 SQVTM and CDR2 ANQGSEA come from the germline V gene.

Only a few counts were recorded for this clone. The V and J genes are TRBV25-1 and TRBJ1-2, with 7 bases matching TRBD1. The CDR3 has 15 residues. The trim removed 1 base at V and 6 bases at J, leaving 8 bases unmatched. Germline V gene data show CDR1 as MGHDK and CDR2 as SYGVNS. In DNA, the CDR3 is TGTGCCAGCAGTGAATCTGTTCCCAGGGGGAATGGCTACACCTTC. The encoded protein is CASSESVPRGNGYTF.

The chain links TRBV4-2 to TRBJ2-2; 10 nucleotides align to TRBD1. This CDR3 is 16 amino acids long. Germline assignment: CDR1 LGHNA and CDR2 YNFKEQ. J gave up 8 bases and V 0 bases, and 6 bases lay outside the gene matches. DNA for the CDR3: TGTGCCAGCAGCCAAGACCGGACAGGGGGTAGTGGGGAGCTGTTTTTT. Its translation: CASSQDRTGGSGELFF.

This chain links TRBV2 with TRBJ1-2, with D tentatively TRBD1 (5 bases). Trimming cost V 6 bases and J 7 bases, with 15 bases left between them. Germline V gene data show CDR1 as SNHLY and CDR2 as FYNNEI. This CDR3 region has 13 residues. In nucleotides, the CDR3 is TGTGCCAGCAGGAGGGACTCGGGGCTTGGCTACACCTTC. This gives the protein CASRRDSGLGYTF.

In nucleotides, the CDR3 is TGCGCCAGCCCCCGTGCAGGGGATCCCACTGAAGCTTTCTTT. Protein product: CASPRAGDPTEAFF. V and J are TRBV23-1 and TRBJ1-1, with D tentatively TRBD1 (6 bases). TRBV23-1 is known as an ORF, though its function is uncertain. The CDR3 contains 14 residues. The V and J ends lost 8 bases and 4 bases respectively, with 17 bases between them.

J is TRBJ2-7 and V is TRBV4-3, with 13 nucleotides matching TRBD2. J gave up 4 bases and V 4 bases, and 4 bases lay outside the gene matches. Germline V gene lookup returns CDR1 LGHNA and CDR2 YSLEER. The CDR3 consists of 15 residues. The CDR3 reads CASSPGTSGIYEQYF. The CDR3 bases are TGCGCCAGCAGCCCCGGGACTAGCGGGATATACGAGCAGTACTTC.

The V gene is TRBV20-1, the J gene TRBJ2-7; TRBD2 matches at 8 bases. This CDR3 spans 14 amino acids. V lost 3 bases, J lost 1 base, and 5 bases stayed unmatched. The germline gives CDR1 DFQATT, CDR2 SNEGSKA (reference sequence). The CDR3 sequence is CSASSREGSYEQYF. CDR3 nucleotides: TGCAGTGCTAGTAGCCGGGAGGGGTCCTACGAGCAGTACTTC.

This clone has a handful of counts. V usage is TRBV6-1 and J usage is TRBJ2-1, with 10 positions matching TRBD2. This CDR3 spans 15 amino acids. Germline V gene lookup returns CDR1 MNHNS and CDR2 SASEGT. V shed 1 base, J shed 5 bases, and the junction held 2 bases outside the gene matches. CDR3 sequence reads: CASSEELAGHNEQFF. For the CDR3, the DNA is TGTGCCAGCAGTGAAGAACTAGCGGGACACAATGAGCAGTTCTTC.